This T cell receptor beta chain emerged from a study of blood T cell repertoires in COVID-19. Here immunoSEQ multiplex PCR was the method, and the copy in TCRdb shows in-frame clones only, minus some. The sample shows 75,000 to 90,000 clones, around 86% of them seen only once. The CDR3 is 14 residues long. The V gene end was trimmed by 7 bases and the J gene end by 4 bases; junction bases not matched to a gene: 7. Germline values: CDR1 SGHRS, CDR2 YFSETQ. This clone was seen more than once but under ten times. The sample was peripheral blood. The genes are TRBV5-1 and TRBJ2-2; TRBD1 matches at 7 bases. This clonotype was obtained from an older man with active or convalescent COVID-19. The CDR3 loop reads CASSGTETTGELFF. The CDR3 nucleotides read TGCGCCAGCTCCGGGACAGAAACCACCGGGGAGCTGTTTTTT. Combining the CDR3 with reference TRBV5-1 and TRBJ2-2 gives the whole variable domain KAGVTQTPRYLIKTRGQQVTLSCSPISGHRSVSWYQQTPGQGLQFLFEYFSETQRNKGNFPGRFSGRQFSNSRSEMNVSTLELGDSALYLCASSGTETTGELFFGEGSRLTVL.